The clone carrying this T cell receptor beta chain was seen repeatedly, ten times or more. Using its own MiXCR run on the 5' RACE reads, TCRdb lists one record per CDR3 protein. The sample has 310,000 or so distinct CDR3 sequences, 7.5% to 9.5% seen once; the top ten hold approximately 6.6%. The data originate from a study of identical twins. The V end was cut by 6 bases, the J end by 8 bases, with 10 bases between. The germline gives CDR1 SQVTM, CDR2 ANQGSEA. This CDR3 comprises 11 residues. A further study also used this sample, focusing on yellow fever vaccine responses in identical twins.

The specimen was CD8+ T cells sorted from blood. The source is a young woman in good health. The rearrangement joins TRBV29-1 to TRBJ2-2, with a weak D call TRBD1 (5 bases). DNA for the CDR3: TGCAGCGTGGACACCACGGGGGAGCTGTTTTTT. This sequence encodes CSVDTTGELFF.